This T cell receptor (beta chain) stems from a study of blood T cell repertoires in COVID-19. At the level of the study: T cells, B-cell-depleted T cells, or PBMCs provided the cDNA or gDNA that served as material.

Sequenced by immunoSEQ multiplex PCR; TCRdb stores in-frame clones only, minus some. The sample includes about 73,000 clones, roughly 84% of them seen just once. The sequence derives from a human donor in a cohort sampled during active COVID-19. The sequenced sample was peripheral blood.

The CDR3 nucleotides read TGCGCCAGCAGCTCGTGGACAGGGTTCCGAAACACCATATATTTT. Translating gives CASSSWTGFRNTIYF. V is TRBV5-1 and J is TRBJ1-3, with 8 bases lining up with TRBD1. This CDR3 has 15 amino acids. V shed 3 bases and J 5 bases; nucleotides not matched to a gene: 7. Germline V gives CDR1 SGHRS, CDR2 YFSETQ.